This section outlines one T cell receptor beta chain sequence together with its context. The data were taken from a study of blood T cell repertoires in COVID-19. The wider study: Researchers got acute and convalescent COVID-19 samples from the United States, Italy and Spain. PBMCs, B-cell-depleted T cells, or T cells were the source of the cDNA or gDNA that made up the material.

The Seattle patients joined while their infection was active and were tracked longitudinally afterward. Authors' analysis steps: Amplification of reference gene primers provided the estimated nucleated cell counts. Data came from immunoSEQ multiplex PCR; TCRdb stores just in-frame clones and leaves some out. V, J and clone size are those of that table, while D and trimming were read from the DNA. The sample records some 220,000 clones, 82% being singletons. The sequenced sample was peripheral blood. The TCR originated in a woman in her 70s with COVID-19, enrolled during active disease.

The CDR3 loop reads CASSPGGTTRLEQYF. The CDR3 nucleotides are TGTGCCAGCAGTCCGGGGGGGACCACCCGGCTCGAGCAGTACTTC. The chain recombines TRBV28 with TRBJ2-7; TRBD2 agrees at 8 bases. Trimming cost V 5 bases and J 6 bases; bases outside gene matches: 12. The CDR3 covers 15 residues. From germline, CDR1 is MDHEN and CDR2 SYDVKM.